The 26 T cell receptor beta chains below were found in one sample sequenced in a study of blood T cell repertoires in COVID-19. Sequencing used immunoSEQ multiplex PCR; TCRdb keeps in-frame clones, though not all of them. The table includes roughly 300,000 clones, roughly 88% detected once. Sequenced material: peripheral blood. Source of these receptors: a woman between 50 and 59 years old with acute or convalescent COVID-19.

This chain uses TRBV5-4 with TRBJ2-7; 7 bases match TRBD1. Looked up from germline, CDR1 is SGHNT and CDR2 is YYREEE (reference sequence). The ends lost 3 bases at V and 2 bases at J; junction bases unmatched: 5. There are 14 residues in the CDR3. The CDR3 is CASSSGTDPYEQYF. CDR3 nucleotides: TGTGCCAGCAGCTCCGGGACAGACCCCTACGAGCAGTACTTC.

V is TRBV15 and J is TRBJ1-4, with TRBD1 identical over 8 bases. The trim removed 0 bases at V and 6 bases at J, leaving 9 bases unmatched. CDR1 is LNHNV and CDR2 is YYDKDF in the germline V gene (reference sequence). CDR3 size: 17 residues. The CDR3 spells CATSRDYGQGAHEKLFF. The CDR3 DNA sequence: TGTGCCACCAGCAGAGATTACGGACAGGGCGCGCATGAAAAACTGTTTTTT.

The V and J genes are TRBV7-2 and TRBJ2-3; D gene uncertain. There are 15 residues in the CDR3. Per the germline V gene, CDR1 is SGHTA and CDR2 is FQGNSA. Trimming removed 1 base from V and 4 bases from J, with 12 bases in between. The CDR3 DNA reads as TGTGCCAGCAGCTTAGGACCCCCCCGGGCAGATACGCAGTATTTT. Its translation: CASSLGPPRADTQYF.

The chain carries TRBV19 and TRBJ1-2; D is uncertain. The CDR3 totals 10 residues. Germline CDR1 LNHDA, CDR2 SQIVND (reference sequence). The V gene lost 9 bases and the J gene lost 6 bases, with 8 bases spanning the gap. The CDR3 loop reads CASANNGYTF. As DNA, the CDR3 is TGTGCCAGCGCAAACAATGGCTACACCTTC.

The chain is built from TRBV5-1 and TRBJ1-2; D is uncertain. The germline V gene encodes CDR1 SGHRS and CDR2 YFSETQ. The CDR3 runs 14 residues. V shed 0 bases and J shed 3 bases, with 9 bases lying between them. The CDR3 reads CASSLGRRDYGYTF. The CDR3 DNA is TGCGCCAGCAGCTTGGGGCGGAGGGACTATGGCTACACCTTC.

J is TRBJ1-2 and V is TRBV7-2; D ambiguous. Germline V gives CDR1 SGHTA, CDR2 FQGNSA. Deletions cut 5 bases from V and 2 bases from J, with 21 bases between. The CDR3 spans 17 residues. CDR3: CASSRGILRPSNYGYTF. Written as DNA, the CDR3 is TGTGCCAGCAGCCGGGGAATCCTCAGGCCCTCCAACTATGGCTACACCTTC.

The gene calls are TRBV5-1 and TRBJ2-7; D ambiguous. Trimming removed 4 bases at V and 4 bases at J, with 9 bases between. Germline loops: CDR1 SGHRS, CDR2 YFSETQ. The CDR3 extends over 12 amino acids. CDR3 bases: TGCGCCAGCAGCCTGACTTCTTACGAGCAGTACTTC. Translating it yields CASSLTSYEQYF.

This chain uses TRBV5-6 with TRBJ2-3; TRBD1 matches 7 bases. V lost 4 bases and J lost 2; bases outside the gene matches: 19. CDR1 is SGHDT and CDR2 is YYEEEE in the germline V gene. There are 19 residues in the CDR3. The CDR3 sequence is CASSQAAGGIPYITDTQYF. The CDR3 DNA follows: TGTGCCAGCAGCCAGGCGGCAGGGGGTATCCCCTATATCACAGATACGCAGTATTTT. The full variable domain, in which reference TRBV5-6 and TRBJ2-3 provide the parts outside the CDR3, is DAGVTQSPTHLIKTRGQQVTLRCSPKSGHDTVSWYQQALGQGPQFIFQYYEEEERQRGNFPDRFSGHQFPNYSSELNVNALLLGDSALYLCASSQAAGGIPYITDTQYFGPGTRLTVL.

The chain combines TRBV5-4 with TRBJ1-2; D not certain. The V and J ends lost 0 bases and 6 bases respectively, with 9 bases between them. Germline V gives CDR1 SGHNT, CDR2 YYREEE (reference sequence). This CDR3 has 13 residues. CDR3 loop: CASSLVASHGYTF. The CDR3 bases are TGTGCCAGCAGCTTGGTGGCCTCGCATGGCTACACCTTC.

About this clone: This same CDR3 is encoded by further DNA sequences in the sample. The chain links TRBV28 to TRBJ2-7, with 7 bases identical to TRBD1. V lost 7 bases, J lost 3 bases, and 3 bases stayed unmatched. CDR3 length equals 12 residues. CDR1 is MDHEN, CDR2 SYDVKM, per germline. CDR3 in amino acids: CASTRQGYEQYF. The CDR3 nucleotides read TGTGCCAGCACTCGACAGGGCTACGAGCAGTACTTC.

The J gene is TRBJ2-4, the V gene TRBV18; TRBD2 agrees at 7 bases. Germline-derived CDR1 and CDR2 are KGHSH and LQKENI. This CDR3 spans 15 amino acids. Trimming took 3 bases from V and 3 from J; bases not matched to a gene: 5. CDR3 amino acids: CASSPMTGGKNIQYF. The CDR3 region has the DNA TGTGCCAGCTCACCTATGACGGGGGGCAAAAACATTCAGTACTTC.

This rearrangement joins TRBV2 to TRBJ2-6; 9 nucleotides align to TRBD1. The CDR3 length is 16 residues. Per the germline V gene, CDR1 is SNHLY and CDR2 is FYNNEI. After removal of 8 bases from V and 2 bases from J, the junction contained 7 bases not matched to a gene. The CDR3 sequence: CASRTGEGTGANVLTF. CDR3 bases: TGTGCCAGCCGGACAGGGGAGGGAACTGGGGCCAACGTCCTGACTTTC.

V and J are TRBV3-1 (or the pseudogene TRBV3-2) and TRBJ2-2, with D tentatively TRBD2 (6 bases). The CDR3 is made up of 14 amino acids. Germline assignment: CDR1 LGHDT and CDR2 YNNKEL (reference sequence). V lost 3 bases, J lost 5 bases, and 10 bases lay in between. CDR3 bases: TGTGCCAGCAGCCAGACTAGTGGGACCGGGGAGCTGTTTTTT. It yields the protein CASSQTSGTGELFF.

This clone was picked up one time. This chain joins TRBV18 and TRBJ2-7; D not certain. The length of the CDR3 is 13 residues. Germline V gene data show CDR1 as KGHSH and CDR2 as LQKENI. Trimming removed 2 bases from V and 0 bases from J, with 5 bases in between. The CDR3 sequence: CASSPASSYEQYF. CDR3 bases: TGTGCCAGCTCACCAGCCAGCTCCTACGAGCAGTACTTC.

The chain combines TRBV5-1 with TRBJ2-5; 7 positions match TRBD1. The CDR3 has 14 amino acids. The V gene's germline CDR1 is SGHRS and CDR2 YFSETQ. V shed 3 bases and J 1 base; nucleotides not matched to a gene: 3. CDR3 in DNA: TGCGCCAGCAGCTCTGGGACAGCCCAAGAGACCCAGTACTTC. It is translated as CASSSGTAQETQYF.

The V and J genes are TRBV27 and TRBJ1-5; 9 nucleotides align to TRBD1. Per the germline V gene, CDR1 is MNHEY and CDR2 is SMNVEV (reference sequence). V was pared by 6 bases and J by 3 bases, with 6 bases of the junction left unmatched. This CDR3 region has 15 residues. The CDR3 protein is CASRRTGVNNQPQHF. The CDR3 DNA reads as TGTGCCAGCAGAAGGACAGGGGTGAACAATCAGCCCCAGCATTTT.

This clone was seen only once. The rearrangement uses TRBV7-9 and TRBJ2-5; 8 bases fit TRBD2. The CDR3 totals 15 residues. Germline assignment: CDR1 SEHNR and CDR2 FQNEAQ (reference sequence). J gave up 3 bases and V 3 bases, and 6 bases lay outside the gene matches. CDR3 sequence: CASSLTSAGEETQYF. The CDR3 region has the DNA TGTGCCAGCAGCTTGACCTCAGCGGGAGAAGAGACCCAGTACTTC.

This sequence joins TRBV7-9 and TRBJ1-2; D is possibly TRBD1 (5 bases). V lost 8 bases and J 2 bases, leaving 15 bases between the germline ends. The CDR3 length is 14 residues. The germline CDR1 and CDR2 sequences are SEHNR and FQNEAQ (reference sequence). CDR3 amino acids: CASFRSGGNYGYTF. The CDR3 bases are TGTGCCAGCTTCCGGTCCGGGGGGAACTATGGCTACACCTTC.

This chain links TRBV18 with TRBJ2-7, with TRBD1 matching over 10 bases. After removal of 3 bases from V and 5 bases from J, the junction contained 4 bases not matched to a gene. Germline values: CDR1 KGHSH, CDR2 LQKENI. This CDR3 is 14 amino acids long. Here the CDR3 DNA reads TGTGCCAGCTCACCGACAGGGGGCCTGGACGAGCAGTACTTC. Its translation: CASSPTGGLDEQYF.

The V and J genes are TRBV30 and TRBJ1-6; 11 positions agree with TRBD1. This CDR3 region has 15 residues. J was trimmed by 9 bases and V by 4 bases; bases with no gene match: 8. The germline V gene encodes CDR1 GTSNPN and CDR2 SVGIG (reference sequence). This CDR3 reads CAWNSGQGASSPLHF. DNA of the CDR3: TGTGCCTGGAATTCCGGACAGGGGGCGAGTTCACCCCTCCACTTT.

This clone came up once. The chain recombines TRBV21-1 with TRBJ2-7; the table gives TRBD1 as D, unverified against the DNA. TRBV21-1 is designated a pseudogene. This CDR3 has 14 residues. The CDR3 sequence: CASSSGTIRGRQYF. CDR3 in DNA: TGTGCCAGCAGTTCCGGGACAATCAGGGGGCGGCAGTACTTC.

The V gene is TRBV6-5, the J gene TRBJ1-3; D might be TRBD1 (5 bases). The CDR3 length is 16 residues. Per the germline V gene, CDR1 is MNHEY and CDR2 is SVGAGI. Trimming took off 0 bases at V and 0 bases at J, with 9 bases between the two ends. The CDR3 here is CASSYSQGLSGNTIYF. The CDR3 nucleotides are TGTGCCAGCAGTTACTCCCAGGGCCTCTCTGGAAACACCATATATTTT.

This clone was counted between two and nine times. The CDR3: CASSGLSLPYNEQFF. DNA of the CDR3: TGTGCCAGCAGCGGACTTAGTCTGCCCTACAATGAGCAGTTCTTC. The chain links TRBV9 to TRBJ2-1; D not resolved. The V gene's germline CDR1 is SGDLS and CDR2 YYNGEE. CDR3 length: 15 amino acids. Trimming removed 3 bases at V and 2 bases at J, with 12 bases between.

The V and J genes are TRBV11-2 and TRBJ1-4; 7 nucleotides line up with TRBD1. The J segment lost 5 bases and the V segment lost 4 bases, leaving 7 bases of the junction unmatched. The CDR3 sequence is 15 residues long. CDR1 is SGHAT, CDR2 FQNNGV, per germline. The CDR3: CASSSPGTANEKLFF. The CDR3 bases are TGTGCCAGCAGCTCGCCCGGGACAGCAAATGAAAAACTGTTTTTT.

The genes are TRBV29-1 and TRBJ2-7; possibly TRBD2 for D (6 bases). Germline V CDR1 and CDR2: SQVTM, ANQGSEA. This CDR3 spans 13 amino acids. V lost 4 bases to trimming and J lost 3 bases, with 13 bases between them. The CDR3 DNA is TGCAGCGTTGCGGGGCTAGCGAACTACGAGCAGTACTTC. Its protein is CSVAGLANYEQYF.

V usage is TRBV28 and J usage is TRBJ1-4, with 7 bases identical to TRBD1. Germline V gene sequence: CDR1 MDHEN, CDR2 SYDVKM. V shed 2 bases and J 6 bases; nucleotides not matched to a gene: 6. This CDR3 contains 15 residues. CDR3 loop: CASSLGGTDHEKLFF. Written as DNA, the CDR3 is TGTGCCAGCAGTTTAGGCGGGACAGATCATGAAAAACTGTTTTTT.